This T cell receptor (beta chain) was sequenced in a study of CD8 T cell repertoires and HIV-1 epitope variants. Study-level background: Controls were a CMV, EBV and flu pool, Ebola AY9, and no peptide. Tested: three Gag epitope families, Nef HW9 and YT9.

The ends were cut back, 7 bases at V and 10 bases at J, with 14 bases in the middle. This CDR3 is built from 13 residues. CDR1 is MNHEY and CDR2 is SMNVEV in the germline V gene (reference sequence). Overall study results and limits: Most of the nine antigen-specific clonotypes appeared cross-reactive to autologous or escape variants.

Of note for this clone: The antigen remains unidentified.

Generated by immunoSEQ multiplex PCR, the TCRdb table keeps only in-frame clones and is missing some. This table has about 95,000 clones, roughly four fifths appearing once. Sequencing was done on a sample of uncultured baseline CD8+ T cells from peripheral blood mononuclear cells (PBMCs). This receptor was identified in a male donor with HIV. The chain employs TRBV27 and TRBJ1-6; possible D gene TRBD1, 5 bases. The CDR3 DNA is TGTGCCAGCACTCCCAGGGAAACGTCACCCCTCCACTTT. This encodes CASTPRETSPLHF.